A selection of T cell receptor beta chains follows, all from one sample in a study of tumor and adjacent non-tumor tissue in lung cancer. TCRdb fed the multiplex PCR reads into MiXCR, producing one record per CDR3 protein. The table lists more than 85,000 distinct CDR3 sequences, 60% to 80% of them singletons. Sequencing used lung tumor tissue. The receptors come from a woman aged 55-69 years with non-small cell lung cancer. Each CDR3 is given with its conserved first and last residue. A D gene is named only where the DNA matches it firmly. Clone size is stated in some rows and not others, as once, few, many or a class when expanded.

-	TRBV4-3	-	TRBJ2-6	TGCGCCAGCAGCCATCTACAGGGTAATGGGGCCAACTTCCTGACTTTC	CASSHLQGNGANFLTF
-	TRBV10-3	-	TRBJ2-7	TGTGCCATCAGCCTACATGGGAGCTCCTACGAGCAGTACTTC	CAISLHGSSYEQYF
-	TRBV28	-	TRBJ2-3	TGTCCCAGCAGCCTTGCCGCTAGCACAGATACGCAGTATTTT	CPSSLAASTDTQYF
-	TRBV20-1	-	TRBJ1-6	TGCGGTGCTACCGGACGGAGCTTTAATTCACCCCTCCACTTT	CGATGRSFNSPLHF
many	TRBV14	-	TRBJ2-1	TGTGCCAGCAGCCACGACACCAATGAGCAGTTCTTC	CASSHDTNEQFF
many	TRBV20-1	-	TRBJ1-2	TGCAGTGCCCGGGACGGCTATGGCTACACCTTC	CSARDGYGYTF
-	TRBV28	TRBD1	TRBJ2-3	TGTGCCAGCAGAGGGGGACAGGGTCAAATGTATTTT	CASRGGQGQMYF
once	TRBV11-2	-	TRBJ2-6	TGTGTCAGCAGCCCAGGAATGGGTTCCGGGGCCAACGTCCTGACTTTC	CVSSPGMGSGANVLTF
-	TRBV12-3/TRBV12-4	-	TRBJ2-5	TGTGCCAGCAGTCCCGACGGTGGGCGTGGGGAGGCCCAGTACTTC	CASSPDGGRGEAQYF
-	TRBV20-1	-	TRBJ2-1	TGCAATGCTAGTGACTGGACATCCTACAATGAGCAGTTCTTC	CNASDWTSYNEQFF
once	TRBV11-2	-	TRBJ1-2	TGTGCCAGCAGTCCCGGGGGGAACTTTAACTATGGTTACAGCTTC	CASSPGGNFNYGYSF
many	TRBV6-5	TRBD1	TRBJ2-2	TGTGCCAGCAGGGGGGACAGGGCAGGCACCGGGGAGCTGTTTTTT	CASRGDRAGTGELFF
-	TRBV29-1	-	TRBJ1-2	TGCAGCGTTCGCACCCTCGGGACGGGGCTATATGGCTACACCTTC	CSVRTLGTGLYGYTF
-	TRBV4-3	-	TRBJ2-7	TGCGCCAGTTGCTATTACAACTCCTACGAGCAGTACTTC	CASCYYNSYEQYF
-	TRBV20-1	-	TRBJ2-1	TGCAGTGCTAGAGGAGATGGCCATGAGCACTTCTTC	CSARGDGHEHFF
-	TRBV6-6	-	TRBJ1-1	TGTGCCAGCAGTCACCCTGACGGCACTGAAGCTTTCTTT	CASSHPDGTEAFF
-	TRBV5-1	TRBD2	TRBJ2-7	TGCGCCAGCGCGGGGACTAGCGGGAACTACGAGCAGTACTTC	CASAGTSGNYEQYF
-	TRBV29-1	-	TRBJ1-1	TGCAGCCTTGGTCCCGATAGGACGGGGTTTGAAGCTTTCTTT	CSLGPDRTGFEAFF
-	TRBV6-1	-	TRBJ2-3	TGTGCCAGCAGTGAAGCCCCGGGTGGGGGGAACACAGATACGCAGTATTTT	CASSEAPGGGNTDTQYF
-	TRBV20-1	-	TRBJ2-2	TGCATTGTTAATGGACAGACCGAGGAGCTGTTTTTT	CIVNGQTEELFF
-	TRBV12-3/TRBV12-4	TRBD1	TRBJ2-3	TGTGCCGACATGACAGGGGGCACAGATACGCAGTATTTT	CADMTGGTDTQYF
-	TRBV5-1	-	TRBJ2-2	TGCGCCAGTAGCTTCACTTGCCCCCAGCGTGGGGAGCTGTTTTTT	CASSFTCPQRGELFF
-	TRBV7-9	-	TRBJ2-5	TGTGCCAGCAGCTTTAACAGGAACCCCCTGGGGACCCAGTACTTC	CASSFNRNPLGTQYF
-	TRBV24-1	TRBD1	TRBJ2-7	TGTGCCATCAGTGGGACAGGGACCCACGAGCAGTACTTC	CAISGTGTHEQYF
-	TRBV11-2	TRBD2	TRBJ2-7	TGTGCCAGCATCTACGGGACTAGCGGGGTCTACGAGCAGTACTTC	CASIYGTSGVYEQYF
many	TRBV6-5	-	TRBJ1-2	TGTGCCAGCAGTTACTCGAACAGAGCTAACTATGGCTACACCTTC	CASSYSNRANYGYTF
once	TRBV29-1	-	TRBJ2-7	TGCAGCGTCGTTGAGGGCAGGTCTCCCTACAATGAGCAGTACTTC	CSVVEGRSPYNEQYF
-	TRBV4-1	-	TRBJ2-7	TGCACCAGCAGCCAAGATTGGCAGGGAGACTCCTACGAGCAGTACTTC	CTSSQDWQGDSYEQYF
-	TRBV11-2	-	TRBJ1-6	TGTGCCTGCAACTTAGAATCAAGTAATTCACTCCTCCACTTT	CACNLESSNSLLHF
many	TRBV20-1	-	TRBJ2-3	TGCAGTGCTAGCGGTGGGGCTGGAGATACGCAGTATTTT	CSASGGAGDTQYF
-	TRBV4-3	TRBD2	TRBJ2-1	TGCGCCAGCAGCCAAGATTACTCTAGCGGGTGGGGTGAGCAGTTCTTT	CASSQDYSSGWGEQFF
few	TRBV6-2/TRBV6-3	-	TRBJ2-7	TGTGCCAGCGGGGATTGGAGGAGTGACTACGAGCAGTACTTC	CASGDWRSDYEQYF
-	TRBV6-5	-	TRBJ1-2	TGTGTCAGCAGCCCCGGACTGGGAATGGGCTATGGCTACACCTTC	CVSSPGLGMGYGYTF
few	TRBV10-1	-	TRBJ2-2	TGCGCCAGGGCTAGAATTGCCGGGGAGCCGTTTTTT	CARARIAGEPFF